This T cell receptor (beta chain) was sequenced during a study of T cell responses to AZD1222 COVID-19 vaccine. Germline-derived CDR1 and CDR2 are GTSNPN and SVGIG (reference sequence). With V trimmed by 4 bases and J by 15 bases, 9 bases remained unmatched. The length of the CDR3 is 11 residues. The repertoire was sequenced with immunoSEQ multiplex PCR; TCRdb's copy has only in-frame clones and lacks some. Its clone listing holds about 140,000 clones. This clonotype was sampled from an adult in good health. The sample was peripheral blood. This chain connects TRBV30 to TRBJ2-1, with TRBD2 matching over 7 bases. CDR3 residues: CAWIRGVLTFF. The CDR3 bases are TGTGCCTGGATTCGGGGGGTATTAACGTTCTTC.